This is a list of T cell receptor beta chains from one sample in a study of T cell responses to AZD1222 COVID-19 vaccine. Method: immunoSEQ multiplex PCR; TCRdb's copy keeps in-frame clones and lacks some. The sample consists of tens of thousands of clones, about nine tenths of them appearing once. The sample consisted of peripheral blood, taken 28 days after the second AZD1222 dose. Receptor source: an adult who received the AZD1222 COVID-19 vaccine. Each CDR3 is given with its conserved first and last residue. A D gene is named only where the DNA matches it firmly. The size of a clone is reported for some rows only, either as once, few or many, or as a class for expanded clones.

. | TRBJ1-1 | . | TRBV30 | TGTGCCTGGGGATGGTCTCCTGGGAACACTGAAGCTTTCTTT | CAWGWSPGNTEAFF
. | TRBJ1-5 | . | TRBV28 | TGTGCCAGCAGTTTGGGAGGCGGGGTTCGACAGCCCCAGCATTTT | CASSLGGGVRQPQHF
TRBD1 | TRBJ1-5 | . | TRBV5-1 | TGCGCCAGCAGTCCCGGACAGGGCGACAATCAGCCCCAGCATTTT | CASSPGQGDNQPQHF
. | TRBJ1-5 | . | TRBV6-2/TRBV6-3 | TGTGCCAGCAGTTACAGGGGCAGCGCTAGCAATCAGCCCCAGCATTTT | CASSYRGSASNQPQHF
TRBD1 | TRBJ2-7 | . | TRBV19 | TGTGCCAGTAGGGGACAGGGGGCCGCGATCTACGAGCAGTACTTC | CASRGQGAAIYEQYF
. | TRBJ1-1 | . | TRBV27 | TGTGCCAGCAGTTTCGGGGGGAACACTGAAGCTTTCTTT | CASSFGGNTEAFF
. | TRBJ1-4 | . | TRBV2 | TGTGCCAGCAGTGAAGTTGTGGCGTTGAATGAAAAACTGTTTTTT | CASSEVVALNEKLFF
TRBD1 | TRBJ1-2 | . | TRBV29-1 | TGCAGCGTTGAATTAGGGGGCGAGCATGGCTACACCTTC | CSVELGGEHGYTF
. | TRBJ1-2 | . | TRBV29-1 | TGCAGCGTTGGACCCCCGCCCGGCTACACCTTC | CSVGPPPGYTF
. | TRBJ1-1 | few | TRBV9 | TGTGCCAGCAGCGTAGCGGGGGGGATGAACACTGAAGCTTTCTTT | CASSVAGGMNTEAFF
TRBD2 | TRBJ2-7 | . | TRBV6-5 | TGTGCCAGCGCGAGGGCGGGGGACTACGAGCAGTACTTC | CASARAGDYEQYF
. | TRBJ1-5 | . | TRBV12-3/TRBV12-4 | TGTGCCAGCAACCTTGGGGGCCAGCCCCAGCATTTT | CASNLGGQPQHF
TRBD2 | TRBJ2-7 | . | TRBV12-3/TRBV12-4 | TGTGCCAGCAGTCCCCAACTAGCGTACGAGCAGTACTTC | CASSPQLAYEQYF
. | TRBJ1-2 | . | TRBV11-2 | TGTGCCAGCAGCTTATTAGGTCGAGGGAGCTATGGCTACACCTTC | CASSLLGRGSYGYTF
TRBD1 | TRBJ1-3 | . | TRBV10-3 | TGTGCCATCAGTGACCGGGACAGGGTTCCTGGAAACACCATATATTTT | CAISDRDRVPGNTIYF
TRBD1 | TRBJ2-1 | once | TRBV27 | TGTGCCAGCAGTTTCCCCCGGGACAGGGGGCGGGATGAGCAGTTCTTC | CASSFPRDRGRDEQFF
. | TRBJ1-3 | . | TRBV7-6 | TGTGCCAGCAGCTTAGCCACAGGAAACACCATATATTTT | CASSLATGNTIYF
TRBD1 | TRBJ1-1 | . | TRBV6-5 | TGTGCCAGCAGTTACTCACAGGGGCAGAAGAACACTGAAGCTTTCTTT | CASSYSQGQKNTEAFF